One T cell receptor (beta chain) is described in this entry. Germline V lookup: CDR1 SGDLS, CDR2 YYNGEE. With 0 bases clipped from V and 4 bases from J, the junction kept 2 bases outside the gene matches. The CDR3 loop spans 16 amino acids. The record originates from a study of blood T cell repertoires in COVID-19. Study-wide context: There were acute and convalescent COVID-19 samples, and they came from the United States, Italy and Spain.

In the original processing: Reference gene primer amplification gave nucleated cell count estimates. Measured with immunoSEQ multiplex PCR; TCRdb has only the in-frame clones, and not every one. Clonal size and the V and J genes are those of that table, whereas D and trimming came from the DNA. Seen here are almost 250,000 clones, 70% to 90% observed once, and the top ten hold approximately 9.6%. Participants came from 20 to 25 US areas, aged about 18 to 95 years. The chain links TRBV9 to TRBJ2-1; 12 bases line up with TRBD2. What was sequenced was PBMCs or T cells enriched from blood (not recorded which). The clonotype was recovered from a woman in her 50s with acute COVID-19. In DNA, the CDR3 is TGTGCCAGCAGCGTAGGGCTAGCGGGGGGGTACAATGAGCAGTTCTTC. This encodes CASSVGLAGGYNEQFF.